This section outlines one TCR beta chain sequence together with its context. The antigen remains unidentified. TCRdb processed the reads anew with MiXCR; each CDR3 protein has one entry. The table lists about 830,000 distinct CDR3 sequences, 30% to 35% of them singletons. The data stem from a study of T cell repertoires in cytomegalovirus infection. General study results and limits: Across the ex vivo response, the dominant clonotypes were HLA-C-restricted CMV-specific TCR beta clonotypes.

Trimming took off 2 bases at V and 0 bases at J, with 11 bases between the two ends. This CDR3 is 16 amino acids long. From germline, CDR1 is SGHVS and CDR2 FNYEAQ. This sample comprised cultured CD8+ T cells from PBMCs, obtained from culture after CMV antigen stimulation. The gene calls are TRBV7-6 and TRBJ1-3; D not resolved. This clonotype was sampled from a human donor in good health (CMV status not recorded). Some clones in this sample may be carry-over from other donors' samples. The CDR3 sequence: CASSLNRRSSGNTIYF. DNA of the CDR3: TGTGCCAGCAGCTTAAATCGTAGAAGCTCTGGAAACACCATATATTTT.